A selection of T cell receptor beta chains follows, all from one sample in a study of blood T cells in healthy people across ages. TCRdb re-called the 5' RACE reads with MiXCR, one entry per CDR3 protein. The sample comprises about 800,000 distinct CDR3 sequences, roughly 50% of which are singletons, and over 20% rests with the top ten. Sequenced sample: blood. These receptors were obtained from a man younger than 45 in good health. Each CDR3 is given with its conserved first and last residue. The order of the fields is D gene, V gene, clone size, J gene, CDR3 DNA, CDR3 protein. A D gene is named only where the DNA matches it firmly. For some rows the clone size is stated as once, few or many, or as a class when expanded; others skip it.

D gene: NA
V gene: TRBV24-1
clone size: NA
J gene: TRBJ2-1
CDR3 DNA: TGTGCCACCAGTGATATGGCCAATCAGTTCTTC
CDR3 protein: CATSDMANQFF

D gene: NA
V gene: TRBV13
clone size: few
J gene: TRBJ2-7
CDR3 DNA: TGTGCCAGCAGCCCGACAGGGCGGGGGTACGAGCAGTACTTC
CDR3 protein: CASSPTGRGYEQYF

D gene: NA
V gene: TRBV5-6
clone size: NA
J gene: TRBJ2-3
CDR3 DNA: TGTGCCAGCAGCAATGTCAGAAGTCTTGGGGATACGCAGTATTTT
CDR3 protein: CASSNVRSLGDTQYF

D gene: NA
V gene: TRBV10-3
clone size: NA
J gene: TRBJ2-6
CDR3 DNA: TGTGCCATCAGTGAAGGAGGGGCTGGGGCCAACGTCCTGACTTTC
CDR3 protein: CAISEGGAGANVLTF

D gene: NA
V gene: TRBV4-3
clone size: few
J gene: TRBJ2-7
CDR3 DNA: TGCGCCAGCAGCCAAGATCAGGCGGCGGGTTCCTACGAGCAGTACTTC
CDR3 protein: CASSQDQAAGSYEQYF

D gene: TRBD1
V gene: TRBV5-4
clone size: NA
J gene: TRBJ2-3
CDR3 DNA: TGTGCCAGCAGCCCGGAGACAGGGTCAGATACGCAGTATTTT
CDR3 protein: CASSPETGSDTQYF

D gene: NA
V gene: TRBV7-3
clone size: NA
J gene: TRBJ2-1
CDR3 DNA: TGTGCCAGCAGCTTATTTGGTCGGAGTAATGAGCAGTTCTTC
CDR3 protein: CASSLFGRSNEQFF

D gene: NA
V gene: TRBV20-1
clone size: many
J gene: TRBJ2-3
CDR3 DNA: TGCAGTGCCCCGGACCAACCCAGAGGAGATACGCAGTATTTT
CDR3 protein: CSAPDQPRGDTQYF

D gene: NA
V gene: TRBV20-1
clone size: few
J gene: TRBJ2-3
CDR3 DNA: TGCAGTGCACCACAACAGGGACGGGGCACAGATACGCAGTATTTT
CDR3 protein: CSAPQQGRGTDTQYF

D gene: NA
V gene: TRBV7-2
clone size: NA
J gene: TRBJ1-5
CDR3 DNA: TGTGCCAGCAGCTTAAATTCGAGAAATCAGCCCCAGCATTTT
CDR3 protein: CASSLNSRNQPQHF

D gene: TRBD2
V gene: TRBV6-5
clone size: NA
J gene: TRBJ2-3
CDR3 DNA: TGTGCCAGCAGTTATCGCGGGGGAGCCACTGATACGCAGTATTTT
CDR3 protein: CASSYRGGATDTQYF

D gene: TRBD2
V gene: TRBV4-1
clone size: NA
J gene: TRBJ2-1
CDR3 DNA: TGCGCCAGCAGCCAAGTGCCGACTAGCGCCGAGTACAATGAGCAGTTCTTC
CDR3 protein: CASSQVPTSAEYNEQFF

D gene: TRBD2
V gene: TRBV20-1
clone size: few
J gene: TRBJ2-3
CDR3 DNA: TGCAGTGCTAGAAGGTCGCGGGGGGGCGTAGATACGCAGTATTTT
CDR3 protein: CSARRSRGGVDTQYF

D gene: NA
V gene: TRBV30
clone size: few
J gene: TRBJ2-7
CDR3 DNA: TGTGCCTGGAGTGATACATCTTACGAGCAGTACTTC
CDR3 protein: CAWSDTSYEQYF

D gene: TRBD2
V gene: TRBV9
clone size: NA
J gene: TRBJ2-5
CDR3 DNA: TGTGCCAGCAGAACTAGCGGGGGGGTTCAGTACTTC
CDR3 protein: CASRTSGGVQYF

D gene: NA
V gene: TRBV3-1
clone size: few
J gene: TRBJ2-3
CDR3 DNA: TGTGCCAGCAGCCAAGAGGGCCGGGGGGATACGCAGTATTTT
CDR3 protein: CASSQEGRGDTQYF

D gene: NA
V gene: TRBV14
clone size: few
J gene: TRBJ2-7
CDR3 DNA: TGTGCCAGCAGCCGAACAGGATTTACGAAGCAGTACTTC
CDR3 protein: CASSRTGFTKQYF

D gene: TRBD1
V gene: TRBV29-1
clone size: NA
J gene: TRBJ2-1
CDR3 DNA: TGCAGCGTTGAGCCCAGGGGGCATATTAGAGGGAATGAGCAGTTCTTC
CDR3 protein: CSVEPRGHIRGNEQFF

D gene: TRBD2
V gene: TRBV7-6
clone size: NA
J gene: TRBJ2-7
CDR3 DNA: TGTGCCAGCAGCAAGAGCGGGGGAAACTACGAGCAGTACTTC
CDR3 protein: CASSKSGGNYEQYF

D gene: TRBD2
V gene: TRBV20-1
clone size: NA
J gene: TRBJ2-7
CDR3 DNA: TGCGGTGCCGAGACTAGCTCTTCGGTAGAGCAGTACTTC
CDR3 protein: CGAETSSSVEQYF

D gene: NA
V gene: TRBV18
clone size: NA
J gene: TRBJ2-1
CDR3 DNA: TGTGCCAGCTCACCCCAACGGGACTTGCTCTACAATGAGCAGTTCTTC
CDR3 protein: CASSPQRDLLYNEQFF

D gene: NA
V gene: TRBV2
clone size: NA
J gene: TRBJ1-5
CDR3 DNA: TGTGCCAGCAGTGCGGAGCGCGCTAGCAATCAGCCCCAGCATTTT
CDR3 protein: CASSAERASNQPQHF

D gene: TRBD2
V gene: TRBV7-2
clone size: NA
J gene: TRBJ2-5
CDR3 DNA: TGTGCCAGCAGCTTAGGTGGACTAGCGGGGGGGCTAGGGGAGACCCAGTACTTC
CDR3 protein: CASSLGGLAGGLGETQYF

D gene: NA
V gene: TRBV5-8
clone size: NA
J gene: TRBJ2-5
CDR3 DNA: TGTGCCAGCAGCTTGGCGGTCTTTGACCAAGAGGCCCAGTACTTC
CDR3 protein: CASSLAVFDQEAQYF

D gene: TRBD2
V gene: TRBV29-1
clone size: NA
J gene: TRBJ2-5
CDR3 DNA: TGCAGCGTTGTGGTAGCGGGAGAGTACCGGGAGACCCAGTACTTC
CDR3 protein: CSVVVAGEYRETQYF

D gene: NA
V gene: TRBV28
clone size: few
J gene: TRBJ2-5
CDR3 DNA: TGTGCCAGCATCGGCCAAGAAACCACCAGGCAAGAGACCCAGTACTTC
CDR3 protein: CASIGQETTRQETQYF

D gene: NA
V gene: TRBV5-6
clone size: NA
J gene: TRBJ2-1
CDR3 DNA: TGTGCCAGCAGCTTAATCAACCTCAATGAGCAGTTCTTC
CDR3 protein: CASSLINLNEQFF

D gene: NA
V gene: TRBV29-1
clone size: NA
J gene: TRBJ2-3
CDR3 DNA: TGCAGCGTTGACGGGGGCACAGATACGCAGTATTTT
CDR3 protein: CSVDGGTDTQYF

D gene: NA
V gene: TRBV12-3/TRBV12-4
clone size: NA
J gene: TRBJ2-7
CDR3 DNA: TGTGCCAGCAGTTTACCACGCTCCTACAATGAGCAGTACTTC
CDR3 protein: CASSLPRSYNEQYF

D gene: TRBD1
V gene: TRBV7-9
clone size: NA
J gene: TRBJ2-7
CDR3 DNA: TGTGCCAGCAGCCAGGGGACAGGGACCGAGCAGTACTTC
CDR3 protein: CASSQGTGTEQYF

D gene: NA
V gene: TRBV11-2
clone size: NA
J gene: TRBJ2-7
CDR3 DNA: TGTGCCAGCAGCTTAGCCCAGGGCAACGAACCCTACGAGCAGTACTTC
CDR3 protein: CASSLAQGNEPYEQYF

D gene: TRBD1
V gene: TRBV5-1
clone size: once
J gene: TRBJ2-5
CDR3 DNA: TGCGCCAGCAGCTGGGACAGCACTAAGGGAGAGACCCAGTACTTC
CDR3 protein: CASSWDSTKGETQYF

D gene: NA
V gene: TRBV4-3
clone size: NA
J gene: TRBJ2-3
CDR3 DNA: TGCGCCAGCAGCCAAGGAATGGGAGTCACAGATACGCAGTATTTT
CDR3 protein: CASSQGMGVTDTQYF

D gene: NA
V gene: TRBV9
clone size: NA
J gene: TRBJ2-7
CDR3 DNA: TGTGCCAGCAGCCCCCCCGGGGCTCCCTACGAGCAGTACTTC
CDR3 protein: CASSPPGAPYEQYF

D gene: NA
V gene: TRBV15
clone size: few
J gene: TRBJ1-4
CDR3 DNA: TGTGCCACCAGCCCGCAGGTTACGTATAATGAAAAGCTGTTTTTT
CDR3 protein: CATSPQVTYNEKLFF

D gene: NA
V gene: TRBV29-1
clone size: many
J gene: TRBJ2-1
CDR3 DNA: TGCAGCGTTGGAACTAGCTACAATGAGCAGTTCTTC
CDR3 protein: CSVGTSYNEQFF

D gene: NA
V gene: TRBV3-1
clone size: NA
J gene: TRBJ2-6
CDR3 DNA: TGTGCCAGCAGCCAAGCCCCTCACGACTCTGGGGCCAACGTCCTGACTTTC
CDR3 protein: CASSQAPHDSGANVLTF

D gene: NA
V gene: TRBV10-3
clone size: few
J gene: TRBJ2-3
CDR3 DNA: TGTGCCATCAGTGATTCAACTAGCACAGATACGCAGTATTTT
CDR3 protein: CAISDSTSTDTQYF

D gene: NA
V gene: TRBV29-1
clone size: NA
J gene: TRBJ2-1
CDR3 DNA: TGCAGCCCCGGACAGCGAGAGCAGTTCTTC
CDR3 protein: CSPGQREQFF

D gene: NA
V gene: TRBV7-2
clone size: few
J gene: TRBJ1-5
CDR3 DNA: TGTGCCAGCAGCTTAGGTAGCGGGGGCAATCAGCCCCAGCATTTT
CDR3 protein: CASSLGSGGNQPQHF

D gene: NA
V gene: TRBV28
clone size: NA
J gene: TRBJ2-1
CDR3 DNA: TGTGCCAGCAGTTTATCATCGGGGCAGTTCTTC
CDR3 protein: CASSLSSGQFF